This entry features one TCR beta chain sequence. This sample was included in a study of T cells expressing NK-cell markers. TCRdb re-called the 5' RACE reads; every CDR3 protein appears as one record, without DNA. The sample's table shows roughly 420,000 distinct CDR3 sequences. The CDR3 consists of 16 residues. Germline V gene data show CDR1 as SGHRS and CDR2 as YFSETQ. The chain has TRBV5-1 and TRBJ2-5; TCRdb's D call of TRBD1 is untestable without DNA. The specimen sequenced was blood T cells: a sorted CD56 or NKG2C T cell subset, CD4+ or CD8+ T cells, or bulk PBMC T cells (not recorded which). The clonotype was recovered from a woman between 18 and 70 years old in good health. The CDR3 protein is CASSLVGSRGKETQYF.